Presented here are 14 T cell receptor beta chains from one specimen sequenced in a study of CD8+ T cells in alopecia areata (dated by TCRdb to the late 2010s). Library prep was done by the immunoSEQ multiplex PCR assay. To provide template for TCR sequencing, every sample had RNA extracted and reverse transcribed into cDNA. Imported from immuneACCESS, the table was reduced by TCRdb to in-frame sequences with V and J called. These copies leave out some clones; in studies compared against another copy, an unresolved V gene accounts for under half, and the cause of the remainder is not known. This sample contains roughly 120,000 clones, none of which is a singleton. Around a fifth of the sample is in the top ten clones. The sequencing input was lesional skin. Every receptor here comes from a C3H/HeJ mouse with alopecia areata. The MHC haplotype for this mouse line is H2-k.

This clone appeared a few times. Genes and germline come from the mouse. The sequenced fragment ends 4 residues before the CDR3 boundary, so the rest is inferred from the germline J gene. The rearrangement links TRBV1 to TRBJ2-3; 9 bases are shared with TRBD1. From germline, CDR1 is NSQYPW and CDR2 LRSPGD (reference sequence). This CDR3 comprises 16 residues. Trimming removed 4 bases from V and 1 base from J; junction bases left unmatched: 6. This CDR3 is CTCSGYRDRGAETLYF. Partial CDR3 DNA: TGCACCTGCAGTGGTTACCGGGACAGGGGTGCAGAA. The full variable domain, rest sourced from reference TRBV1 and TRBJ2-3, is VTLLEQNPRWRLVPRGQAVNLRCILKNSQYPWMSWYQQDLQKQLQWLFTLRSPGDKEVKSLPGADYLATRVTDTELRLQVANMSQGRTLYCTCSGYRDRGAETLYFGSGTRLTVL.

Regarding this clone: Gene names refer to mouse genes. CDR3 DNA (partial): TGTGCCAGCAGTGACCACAGGGGTTCTAGTGCAGAA. Translation gives CASSDHRGSSAE. The CDR3, in full, reads CASSDHRGSSAETLYF. The chain recombines TRBV13-3 with TRBJ2-3, with TRBD1 matching 7 bases. Read data end 4 residues before the CDR3 end; the end is taken from the germline J gene. The V gene's germline CDR1 is NNHDY and CDR2 SYVADS. V trimming: 2 bases; J trimming: 0 bases; junction bases outside the gene matches: 6. The CDR3 length is 16 residues.

Concerning this clone itself: The genes are named according to mouse. CDR3 amino acids: CASSDQGGQDTQYF. The CDR3 bases that were read are TGTGCCAGCAGTGACCAGGGGGGACAAGAC. The chain combines TRBV13-3 with TRBJ2-5; tentative D call: TRBD1 (7 bases). The read ends 4 residues before the CDR3 terminus; that terminus is restored from the germline J gene. Germline lookup yields CDR1 NNHDY and CDR2 SYVADS. Trimming removed 2 bases at V and 3 bases at J, with 10 bases between. The length of the CDR3 is 14 residues.

This clone was counted many times. The protein recorded in TCRdb does not match the translated DNA at residue 12; the protein presented here comes from translating the DNA. The genes and germline here are from mouse. The read terminates 3 residues ahead of where the CDR3 ends, so the germline J gene completes it. This chain joins TRBV1 and TRBJ1-6, with a weak D call TRBD1 (6 bases). TRBJ1-6 is an open reading frame whose function is uncertain. This CDR3 comprises 15 residues. Germline assignment: CDR1 NSQYPW and CDR2 LRSPGD (reference sequence). V lost 0 bases and J 11 bases, leaving 14 bases between the germline ends. The CDR3 spells CTCSAENPGQTPLYF. Incomplete CDR3 DNA: TGCACCTGCAGTGCAGAGAACCCGGGACAAACGCCC.

A few counts support this clone. Gene names are mouse gene names. The CDR3 end is not reached by the read, which stops 4 residues before it; the germline J gene fills it in. This chain links TRBV13-3 with TRBJ2-5, with 9 bases matching TRBD1. This CDR3 contains 16 residues. With 5 bases clipped from V and 0 bases from J, the junction kept 7 bases outside the gene matches. Germline V CDR1 and CDR2: NNHDY, SYVADS. The CDR3 is CASSPGTGFNQDTQYF. The part of the CDR3 DNA that was read is TGTGCCAGCAGCCCCGGGACAGGGTTTAACCAAGAC.

Concerning this clone: Gene names and germline refer to mouse. The read ends 4 residues shy of where the CDR3 ends; the end is completed using the germline J gene. The rearrangement links TRBV1 to TRBJ2-2, with D perhaps TRBD2 (6 bases). The V end was cut by 6 bases, the J end by 2 bases, with 16 bases between. The CDR3 contains 16 residues. Germline values: CDR1 NSQYPW, CDR2 LRSPGD (reference sequence). The sequenced CDR3 bases are TGCACCTGCAGAAGGCGGGGGTGGGGGAACACCGGG. It codes for CTCRRRGWGNTG. Given in full, the CDR3 is CTCRRRGWGNTGQLYF.

A few counts support this clone. Germline and genes: mouse. The read ends 4 residues shy of where the CDR3 ends; the end is completed using the germline J gene. V is TRBV14 and J is TRBJ2-4; 7 positions match TRBD2. This CDR3 is 14 amino acids long. The germline CDR1 and CDR2 sequences are SGHDT and FRDEAV. The CDR3 sequence: CASSFWTGENTLYF. Incomplete CDR3 DNA: TGTGCCAGCAGTTTCTGGACTGGTGAAAAC.

This clone showed up many times. Here the gene names and germline are mouse. The read ends 4 residues before the CDR3 terminus; that terminus is restored from the germline J gene. The chain carries TRBV13-3 and TRBJ2-5; TRBD2 matches at 8 bases. CDR1 and CDR2 from the germline V gene are NNHDY and SYVADS. There are 16 residues in the CDR3. J gave up 0 bases and V 2 bases, and 5 bases lay outside the gene matches. Incomplete CDR3 DNA: TGTGCCAGCAGTGACCCCTGGGGGGATAACCAAGAC. This encodes CASSDPWGDNQD. The whole CDR3 protein reads CASSDPWGDNQDTQYF.

This clone was counted ten times or more. The protein listed by TCRdb differs at residue 12 from the translated DNA, so the DNA translation is shown. Mouse germline and gene names are used. The sequenced fragment ends 3 residues before the CDR3 boundary, so the rest is inferred from the germline J gene. V is TRBV13-3 and J is TRBJ1-6, with D possibly matching TRBD1 (6 bases). TRBJ1-6 is recorded as an ORF, its role being uncertain. This CDR3 is 15 amino acids long. Germline CDR1 reads NNHDY; CDR2 reads SYVADS. The V end lost 5 bases, the J end lost 6 bases, and 15 bases lay between the germline ends. The CDR3 loop is CASSYRGAGNSPLYF. The part of the CDR3 DNA that was read is TGTGCCAGCAGCTATCGGGGGGCGGGTAATTCGCCC.

In its sample, this clone was seen a few times. Gene names refer to mouse genes. The CDR3 end is not reached by the read, which stops 4 residues before it; the germline J gene fills it in. The chain has TRBV13-3 and TRBJ2-5; 7 nucleotides line up with TRBD2. V was clipped by 0 bases and J by 3 bases; unmatched bases: 4. The CDR3 covers 15 residues. The germline CDR1 and CDR2 sequences are NNHDY and SYVADS. CDR3 sequence: CASSDAGWGQDTQYF. CDR3 bases read: TGTGCCAGCAGTGATGCAGGCTGGGGGCAAGAC.

With respect to this clone: Mouse germline and gene names are used. The sequence runs out 4 residues before the end of the CDR3; the remainder is reconstructed from the germline J gene. V gene TRBV13-3 combines with J gene TRBJ2-7; TRBD1 matches 11 bases. Germline loops: CDR1 NNHDY, CDR2 SYVADS. CDR3 size: 17 residues. The V segment lost 3 bases and the J segment 0 bases; nucleotides outside the gene matches: 8. The part of the CDR3 DNA that was read is TGTGCCAGCAGTGTTCCCGGGACAGGGGGAAGCTCCTAT. Amino acids: CASSVPGTGGSSY. From start to end, the CDR3 is CASSVPGTGGSSYEQYF.

With respect to this clone: Mouse gene names and germline throughout. The sequence runs out 4 residues before the end of the CDR3; the remainder is reconstructed from the germline J gene. The V call is TRBV13-3, the J call TRBJ1-1; D is perhaps TRBD1 (5 bases). The V end lost 4 bases, the J end lost 0 bases, and 10 bases lay between the germline ends. The CDR3 totals 14 residues. Germline V gives CDR1 NNHDY, CDR2 SYVADS. CDR3 DNA, as far as it was read: TGTGCCAGCAGTATGGGGGGGACAAACACA. Its protein is CASSMGGTNT. The complete CDR3 sequence is CASSMGGTNTEVFF.

At least ten counts were recorded for this clone. Gene names are mouse gene names. The observed sequence ends 4 residues before the CDR3 terminus, with the missing tail filled in from the germline J gene. The chain links TRBV13-3 to TRBJ2-2; 12 nucleotides align to TRBD2. The CDR3 is made up of 17 amino acids. Germline V gene data show CDR1 as NNHDY and CDR2 as SYVADS. Trimming took 4 bases from V and 3 from J; bases not matched to a gene: 7. CDR3 residues: CASSSLTGGADTGQLYF. The CDR3 DNA, read in part, is TGTGCCAGCAGTTCCCTGACTGGGGGGGCAGACACCGGG. The whole variable domain, filled in from reference TRBV13-3 and TRBJ2-2, reads EAAVTQSPRSKVAVTGGKVTLSCHQTNNHDYMYWYRQDTGHGLRLIHYSYVADSTEKGDIPDGYKASRPSQENFSLILELASLSQTAVYFCASSSLTGGADTGQLYFGEGSKLTVL.

As regards this clone: The listed genes are named as in mouse. Coverage ceases 4 residues before the CDR3 finishes, and the germline J gene fills in the end. The chain is built from TRBV19 and TRBJ2-2; 12 positions agree with TRBD2. The V gene end was trimmed by 4 bases and the J gene end by 3 bases; junction bases not matched to a gene: 7. This CDR3 region has 17 residues. Per the germline V gene, CDR1 is FNHDT and CDR2 is SITEND (reference sequence). The CDR3 protein is CASSPDWGGEDTGQLYF. CDR3 DNA, as far as it was read: TGTGCCAGCAGTCCCGACTGGGGGGGCGAGGACACCGGG.